The 25 T cell receptor beta chains presented below share a single source sample, sequenced in a study of shared clonotypes between healthy human individuals. The data were produced by immunoSEQ multiplex PCR, yet TCRdb's version contains in-frame clones alone and is incomplete. The sample holds approximately 2.5 million clones, more than 80% seen once. Sequenced input: naive CD4+ T cells sorted from blood. Described subset: CD45RA+ positively selected. These receptors originate from a man between 18 and 29 years old in good health.

This sequence joins TRBV2 and TRBJ1-2; D is unresolved. Trimming removed 3 bases at V and 8 bases at J, with 16 bases between. This CDR3 comprises 14 residues. CDR1 is SNHLY and CDR2 is FYNNEI in the germline V gene. Here the CDR3 DNA reads TGTGCCAGCAGTGACCGCGGACCGCGACGCGGCTACACCTTC. Translating gives CASSDRGPRRGYTF.

The chain recombines TRBV5-4 with TRBJ2-3; 7 positions agree with TRBD2. The CDR3 covers 16 residues. Germline values: CDR1 SGHNT, CDR2 YYREEE (reference sequence). V lost 2 bases and J lost 4; bases outside the gene matches: 10. In DNA form, the CDR3 reads TGTGCCAGCAGCTTTGGGGTGACGGGGGGTTCAGATACGCAGTATTTT. Translated: CASSFGVTGGSDTQYF. The complete variable domain, with remaining parts taken from reference TRBV5-4 and TRBJ2-3, reads ETGVTQSPTHLIKTRGQQVTLRCSSQSGHNTVSWYQQALGQGPQFIFQYYREEENGRGNFPPRFSGLQFPNYSSELNVNALELDDSALYLCASSFGVTGGSDTQYFGPGTRLTVL.

The CDR3 protein is CASSEAGGPGDIQYF. CDR3 sequence (DNA): TGTGCCAGCAGCGAGGCGGGAGGGCCAGGAGACATTCAGTACTTC. The chain links TRBV7-2 to TRBJ2-4; TRBD2 matches at 9 bases. Germline V gives CDR1 SGHTA, CDR2 FQGNSA. After removal of 5 bases from V and 8 bases from J, the junction contained 10 bases not matched to a gene. The CDR3 extends over 15 amino acids. Filled out from reference TRBV7-2 and TRBJ2-4, the complete variable domain reads GAGVSQSPSNKVTEKGKDVELRCDPISGHTALYWYRQSLGQGLEFLIYFQGNSAPDKSGLPSDRFSAERTGGSVSTLTIQRTQQEDSAVYLCASSEAGGPGDIQYFGAGTRLSVL.

The chain has TRBV5-5 and TRBJ2-2; no clear D gene. This CDR3 spans 15 amino acids. The ends were cut back, 4 bases at V and 9 bases at J, with 19 bases in the middle. CDR1 is SGHKS, CDR2 YYEKEE, per germline (reference sequence). The CDR3 nucleotides are TGTGCCAGCAGCGCCTCACTGGGTATACCCCGGGAGCTGTTTTTT. It encodes CASSASLGIPRELFF.

The chain uses TRBV30 and TRBJ2-5; possibly TRBD1 for D (6 bases). Germline assignment: CDR1 GTSNPN and CDR2 SVGIG (reference sequence). The CDR3 totals 13 residues. V was cut by 5 bases and J by 2 bases, with 12 bases left in between. CDR3 loop: CAWATGAQETQYF. In nucleotides, the CDR3 is TGTGCCTGGGCGACAGGCGCGCAAGAGACCCAGTACTTC.

This clone was observed once. This rearrangement joins TRBV6-4 to TRBJ2-7, with D possibly TRBD2 on 5 matching bases. From germline, CDR1 is MRHNA and CDR2 SNTAGT. This CDR3 region has 12 residues. V was cut by 11 bases and J by 2 bases, with 13 bases left in between. DNA for the CDR3: TGTGCCGGACTGATACTACCCTACGAGCAGTACTTC. Translation: CAGLILPYEQYF.

This clone was seen only once. This chain links TRBV5-1 with TRBJ2-4, with 12 bases that match TRBD2. The V segment lost 4 bases and the J segment 1 base; nucleotides outside the gene matches: 3. CDR3 length: 16 amino acids. CDR1 and CDR2 from the germline V gene are SGHRS and YFSETQ. The CDR3 is CASSGTSGRAKNIQYF. The CDR3 bases are TGCGCCAGCAGCGGTACTAGCGGGAGGGCCAAAAACATTCAGTACTTC.

The chain uses TRBV30 and TRBJ2-3; tentative D call: TRBD1 (5 bases). Trimming removed 2 bases at V and 6 bases at J, with 15 bases between. CDR1 and CDR2 from the germline V gene are GTSNPN and SVGIG (reference sequence). The CDR3 runs to 14 residues. CDR3 coding DNA: TGTGCCTGGAGTAGGTTGCAGGGTAGGGATACGCAGTATTTT. Its translation is CAWSRLQGRDTQYF. Based on the CDR3 plus reference TRBV30 and TRBJ2-3, the full variable domain is SQTIHQWPATLVQPVGSPLSLECTVEGTSNPNLYWYRQAAGRGLQLLFYSVGIGQISSEVPQNLSASRPQDRQFILSSKKLLLSDSGFYLCAWSRLQGRDTQYFGPGTRLTVL.

This chain joins TRBV7-3 and TRBJ1-4, with D uncertain. V was cut by 0 bases and J by 4 bases, with 3 bases left in between. The germline gives CDR1 SGHTA, CDR2 FQGTGA. This CDR3 spans 13 amino acids. The CDR3 loop reads CASSLTVNEKLFF. In DNA form, the CDR3 reads TGTGCCAGCAGCTTAACTGTTAATGAAAAACTGTTTTTT.

The V and J genes are TRBV6-1 and TRBJ2-7; TRBD1 agrees at 7 bases. Germline V lookup: CDR1 MNHNS, CDR2 SASEGT. Unmatched junction bases numbered 9, after V lost 1 base and J lost 3 bases. The CDR3 contains 16 residues. Written as DNA, the CDR3 is TGTGCCAGCAGTGAAGTGTTAACAGGGGCCCACTACGAGCAGTACTTC. It codes for CASSEVLTGAHYEQYF.

This sequence joins TRBV9 and TRBJ2-5; weak D call: TRBD2 (6 bases). CDR1 is SGDLS and CDR2 is YYNGEE in the germline V gene. Trimming removed 0 bases from V and 5 bases from J, with 17 bases in between. This CDR3 spans 16 amino acids. For the CDR3, the DNA is TGTGCCAGCAGCGTAGCCGGGAGCGGGCATTGGGAGACCCAGTACTTC. Residues: CASSVAGSGHWETQYF.

The chain has TRBV5-1 and TRBJ2-1; 9 nucleotides align to TRBD2. CDR1 SGHRS and CDR2 YFSETQ come from the germline V gene. V gave up 5 bases and J gave up 3 bases; unmatched junction bases: 15. This CDR3 is built from 18 residues. The CDR3 loop reads CASRPAVAGVGFYNEQFF. In DNA form, the CDR3 reads TGCGCCAGCAGACCGGCGGTAGCGGGGGTCGGATTCTACAATGAGCAGTTCTTC.

This clone was seen only a few times. The chain employs TRBV10-1 and TRBJ2-7; no reliable D call. The germline V gene encodes CDR1 WNHNN and CDR2 SYGVQD (reference sequence). The CDR3 has 12 amino acids. The V end was cut by 2 bases, the J end by 5 bases, with 7 bases between. This chain's CDR3 is CASSETPNEQYF. CDR3 coding DNA: TGCGCCAGCAGTGAGACTCCCAACGAGCAGTACTTC.

This CDR3 is CASSEAQFSGNTIYF. In DNA, the CDR3 is TGTGCCAGCAGTGAAGCCCAATTCTCTGGAAACACCATATATTTT. V and J are TRBV6-1 and TRBJ1-3; D remains ambiguous. This CDR3 has 15 amino acids. CDR1 and CDR2 from the germline V gene are MNHNS and SASEGT. V gave up 0 bases and J gave up 0 bases, with 6 bases separating them.

As regards this clone: At the DNA level, this CDR3 is encoded by other sequences in the same sample as well. V and J are TRBV28 and TRBJ1-1; no definite D call. The CDR3 is made up of 12 amino acids. CDR1 and CDR2 (germline): MDHEN, SYDVKM. V lost 6 bases and J lost 2, with 7 bases in between. DNA for the CDR3: TGTGCCAGCAGCCGGTTAAACACTGAAGCTTTCTTT. Protein sequence: CASSRLNTEAFF. The whole variable domain, remainder taken from reference TRBV28 and TRBJ1-1, is DVKVTQSSRYLVKRTGEKVFLECVQDMDHENMFWYRQDPGLGLRLIYFSYDVKMKEKGDIPEGYSVSREKKERFSLILESASTNQTSMYLCASSRLNTEAFFGQGTRLTVV.

In its sample, this clone was seen a few times. The chain joins TRBV19 to TRBJ1-6; D remains unclear. The CDR3 length is 14 residues. Germline CDR1 LNHDA, CDR2 SQIVND (reference sequence). The V and J ends lost 5 bases and 8 bases respectively, with 13 bases between them. The DNA of the CDR3 is TGTGCCAGTAGTTCCAGATGGTCGGATTCACCCCTCCACTTT. It specifies CASSSRWSDSPLHF.

The rearrangement joins TRBV11-2 to TRBJ1-2; TRBD1 might be the D (5 bases). From germline, CDR1 is SGHAT and CDR2 FQNNGV. The CDR3 is 15 residues long. Trimming stripped 5 bases from V and 8 bases from J, with 21 bases between. CDR3 residues: CASSDRLQDPRGYTF. DNA of the CDR3: TGTGCCAGCAGCGACCGGTTACAGGACCCTAGGGGCTACACCTTC.

This clone was observed a handful of times. Other DNA sequences in the sample encode the same CDR3. The rearrangement joins TRBV30 to TRBJ1-5; D gene uncertain. This CDR3 is built from 12 residues. Trimming removed 1 base at V and 5 bases at J, with 6 bases between. CDR1 and CDR2 from the germline V gene are GTSNPN and SVGIG (reference sequence). The CDR3 spells CAWSGGDQPQHF. The CDR3 nucleotides read TGTGCCTGGAGTGGTGGGGATCAGCCCCAGCATTTT.

The count of this clone is one. This sample includes further DNA sequences coding for the same CDR3. The chain combines TRBV5-1 with TRBJ2-2; TRBD2 is a possible D gene (5 bases). Germline V gene lookup returns CDR1 SGHRS and CDR2 YFSETQ. V lost 1 base to trimming and J lost 1 base, with 5 bases between them. The CDR3 is 14 residues long. The CDR3 DNA follows: TGCGCCAGCAGCTTGCGGGGGAACACCGGGGAGCTGTTTTTT. Translated: CASSLRGNTGELFF. The entire variable domain, with the rest obtained from reference TRBV5-1 and TRBJ2-2, is as follows: KAGVTQTPRYLIKTRGQQVTLSCSPISGHRSVSWYQQTPGQGLQFLFEYFSETQRNKGNFPGRFSGRQFSNSRSEMNVSTLELGDSALYLCASSLRGNTGELFFGEGSRLTVL.

The chain has TRBV6-1 and TRBJ2-2; D is uncertain. Looked up from germline, CDR1 is MNHNS and CDR2 is SASEGT. CDR3 size: 14 residues. The ends were cut back, 5 bases at V and 5 bases at J, with 12 bases in the middle. The CDR3 DNA sequence: TGTGCCAGCAGTCCCGAGGTCCTGACCGGGGAGCTGTTTTTT. Its translation: CASSPEVLTGELFF.

The rearrangement uses TRBV30 and TRBJ2-2, with D perhaps assigned TRBD1 or TRBD2 (6 bases each). There are 12 residues in the CDR3. Looked up from germline, CDR1 is GTSNPN and CDR2 is SVGIG (reference sequence). Trimming took 5 bases from V and 7 from J, leaving 11 bases between them. CDR3: CAWAGQRGELFF. CDR3 coding DNA: TGTGCCTGGGCGGGACAACGCGGGGAGCTGTTTTTT.

This chain connects TRBV4-1 to TRBJ1-6; TRBD1 matches 7 bases. CDR1 is MGHRA, CDR2 YSYEKL, per germline. This CDR3 is built from 15 residues. V lost 3 bases and J lost 9; bases outside the gene matches: 8. CDR3 DNA sequence: TGCGCCAGCAGCCACCCCAGGGGGGAATCTTCACCCCTCCACTTT. Protein: CASSHPRGESSPLHF.

The rearrangement joins TRBV18 to TRBJ1-6; D is possibly TRBD1 (6 bases). This CDR3 contains 16 residues. V was shortened by 6 bases and J by 9 bases, with 21 bases between the two germline ends. Germline lookup yields CDR1 KGHSH and CDR2 LQKENI. CDR3 nucleotide sequence: TGTGCCAGCTCCCTTGAACTCAGGGGTCCCAGTTCACCCCTCCACTTT. Amino acids: CASSLELRGPSSPLHF.

This chain joins TRBV30 and TRBJ2-3; D is perhaps TRBD1 (6 bases). V was pared by 2 bases and J by 2 bases, with 14 bases between. The germline CDR1 and CDR2 sequences are GTSNPN and SVGIG (reference sequence). There are 15 residues in the CDR3. In DNA form, the CDR3 reads TGTGCCTGGAGTCCAATTGGGACACTCACAGATACGCAGTATTTT. It translates to CAWSPIGTLTDTQYF.

The chain joins TRBV11-2 to TRBJ2-7, with 9 nucleotides matching TRBD1. The CDR3 covers 15 residues. After removal of 5 bases from V and 3 bases from J, the junction contained 8 bases not matched to a gene. Per the germline V gene, CDR1 is SGHAT and CDR2 is FQNNGV. The CDR3 region has the DNA TGTGCCAGCAGCCCGGGACAGGGACATTACTACGAGCAGTACTTC. It codes for CASSPGQGHYYEQYF.